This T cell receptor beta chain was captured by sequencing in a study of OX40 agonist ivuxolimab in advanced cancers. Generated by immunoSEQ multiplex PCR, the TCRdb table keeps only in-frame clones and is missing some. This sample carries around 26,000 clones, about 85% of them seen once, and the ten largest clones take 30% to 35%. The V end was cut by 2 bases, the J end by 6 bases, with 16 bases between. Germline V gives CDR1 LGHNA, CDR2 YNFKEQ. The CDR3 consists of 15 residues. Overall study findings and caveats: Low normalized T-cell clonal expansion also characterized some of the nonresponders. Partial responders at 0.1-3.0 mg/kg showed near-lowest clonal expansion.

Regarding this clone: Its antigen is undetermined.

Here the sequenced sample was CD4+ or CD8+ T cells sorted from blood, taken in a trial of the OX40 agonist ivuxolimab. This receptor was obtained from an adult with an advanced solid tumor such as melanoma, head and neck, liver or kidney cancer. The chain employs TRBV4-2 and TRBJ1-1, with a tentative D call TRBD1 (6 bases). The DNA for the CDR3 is TGTGCCAGCAGCCAATCCGTCGTACAGGGCCCTGAAGCTTTCTTT. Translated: CASSQSVVQGPEAFF.